The 22 T cell receptor beta chains given below trace back to one sample, sequenced in a study of shared clonotypes between healthy human individuals. Only in-frame clones appear in the TCRdb table, and some are missing; sequencing was by immunoSEQ multiplex PCR. The table shows roughly 850,000 clones, with roughly 96% occurring only once. Cells designated naive CD8 were CD45RO-negative and were positively selected for CCR7, with terminally differentiated effector memory CD45RA+ cells excluded. What was sequenced was naive CD8+ T cells sorted from blood. The receptors here all came from a man under 40 in good health.

The chain has TRBV7-9 and TRBJ2-7; 14 nucleotides line up with TRBD2. The CDR3 spans 17 residues. Trimming took 5 bases from V and 3 from J; bases not matched to a gene: 9. Looked up from germline, CDR1 is SEHNR and CDR2 is FQNEAQ (reference sequence). The CDR3 sequence: CASSRGTSGRARYEQYF. In DNA, the CDR3 is TGTGCCAGCAGCCGTGGGACTAGCGGGAGAGCCCGCTACGAGCAGTACTTC.

The chain links TRBV20-1 to TRBJ2-5; D not certain. With 4 bases removed from V and 7 bases from J, the gap between germline ends came to 7 bases. CDR3 length equals 10 residues. CDR1 DFQATT and CDR2 SNEGSKA come from the germline V gene (reference sequence). CDR3 region: CSATNVTQYF. The CDR3 DNA reads TGCAGTGCTACGAACGTGACCCAGTACTTC.

The V and J genes are TRBV7-9 and TRBJ2-7; 7 nucleotides agree with TRBD1. CDR3 size: 16 residues. V was pared by 6 bases and J by 2 bases, with 13 bases of the junction left unmatched. Germline CDR1 reads SEHNR; CDR2 reads FQNEAQ (reference sequence). Here the CDR3 DNA reads TGTGCCAGCAGTTCCACCGGGACAGACAATCCCTACGAGCAGTACTTC. This codes for CASSSTGTDNPYEQYF.

A word on this clone: Other DNA sequences in the sample encode the same CDR3. This chain uses TRBV15 with TRBJ2-7; D is uncertain. The germline V and J ends were trimmed by 0 bases and 3 bases, with 3 bases remaining between them. The germline V gene has CDR1 LNHNV and CDR2 YYDKDF (reference sequence). This CDR3 has 12 amino acids. The CDR3 region is CATSRDGYEQYF. The DNA of the CDR3 is TGTGCCACCAGCAGAGATGGCTACGAGCAGTACTTC.

To note about this clone: This sample also contains other DNA sequences that code for the same CDR3. The V call is TRBV29-1, the J call TRBJ2-7; D is ambiguous. Germline assignment: CDR1 SQVTM and CDR2 ANQGSEA. Trimming took off 1 base at V and 3 bases at J, with 7 bases between the two ends. The CDR3 runs to 12 residues. CDR3: CSVEGLSYEQYF. CDR3 nucleotides: TGCAGCGTTGAAGGGCTCAGCTACGAGCAGTACTTC.

Notes on this clone: One junction end does not reproduce the germline sequence, and a read error may be involved. The chain joins TRBV7-6 to TRBJ2-1; TRBD2 aligns across 10 bases. Germline values: CDR1 SGHVS, CDR2 FNYEAQ. The CDR3 is 15 amino acids. The chain's CDR3 is CASSLALAGVHEQFF. DNA of the CDR3: TGTGCCAGCAGCCTAGCGCTAGCGGGAGTACATGAGCAGTTCTTC.

The rearrangement uses TRBV9 and TRBJ2-3; TRBD1 aligns across 8 bases. The V gene's germline CDR1 is SGDLS and CDR2 YYNGEE. The CDR3 has 15 amino acids. V dropped 4 bases and J dropped 2; count of bases not matched to a gene: 6. The CDR3: CASSTQGASTDTQYF. The CDR3, as DNA: TGTGCCAGCAGCACCCAGGGGGCCTCCACAGATACGCAGTATTTT.

The chain employs TRBV14 and TRBJ1-1; D not certain. Germline V gene data show CDR1 as SGHDN and CDR2 as FVKESK. V lost 6 bases and J lost 3, with 11 bases in between. The CDR3 totals 13 residues. CDR3 nucleotides: TGTGCCAGCAGGAAGGCAATGCACACTGAAGCTTTCTTT. This translates into CASRKAMHTEAFF.

The chain employs TRBV5-1 and TRBJ1-2; D ambiguous. The CDR3 is made up of 15 amino acids. The germline gives CDR1 SGHRS, CDR2 YFSETQ. Between the trimmed V and J ends, which lost 3 bases and 8 bases, there was a span of 20 bases. The CDR3, as DNA: TGCGCCAGCAGCTCTTCCATAGGCGGAGTTTACGGCTACACCTTC. This sequence encodes CASSSSIGGVYGYTF.

Note on this clone: The junction differs from germline at one of its ends, possibly a read error. This chain joins TRBV7-7 and TRBJ2-7; D uncertain. The CDR3 runs 15 residues. Germline assignment: CDR1 SSHAT and CDR2 FNYEAQ (reference sequence). For the CDR3, the DNA is TGTGCTAGCAGCGCCCAATATACGGCTACCGACGAGCAGTACTTC. It encodes CASSAQYTATDEQYF. Looking up the rest from reference TRBV7-7 and TRBJ2-7 gives the full variable domain: GAGVSQSPRYKVTKRGQDVTLRCDPISSHATLYWYQQALGQGPEFLTYFNYEAQPDKSGLPSDRFSAERPEGSISTLTIQRTEQRDSAMYRCASSAQYTATDEQYFGPGTRLTVT.

Notes on this clone: The sample holds other DNA sequences that translate to the same CDR3. CDR3 sequence: CASSLDNYEQYF. In DNA form, the CDR3 reads TGTGCCAGCAGCCTAGACAACTACGAGCAGTACTTC. This sequence joins TRBV7-6 and TRBJ2-7; D gene uncertain. Looked up from germline, CDR1 is SGHVS and CDR2 is FNYEAQ. The CDR3 is made up of 12 amino acids. Trimming took off 5 bases at V and 3 bases at J, with 8 bases between the two ends.

This rearrangement joins TRBV11-2 to TRBJ2-7, with 8 nucleotides matching TRBD1. V lost 7 bases to trimming and J lost 2 bases; unmatched junction nucleotides: 10. The CDR3 runs to 15 residues. The germline V gene has CDR1 SGHAT and CDR2 FQNNGV. The CDR3 is CASTPGGRKTYEQYF. The CDR3 DNA sequence: TGTGCCAGCACACCAGGGGGCAGAAAGACCTACGAGCAGTACTTC.

The chain employs TRBV29-1 and TRBJ2-7, with 7 bases matching TRBD1. The germline gives CDR1 SQVTM, CDR2 ANQGSEA. The ends lost 8 bases at V and 6 bases at J; junction bases unmatched: 10. The CDR3 consists of 12 residues. In DNA, the CDR3 is TGCAGCACTCGGGACAGTGGTGTCGAGCAGTACTTC. It specifies CSTRDSGVEQYF.

In its sample, this clone was seen once. The V gene is TRBV7-8, the J gene TRBJ2-7; 10 bases map to TRBD2. Germline V CDR1 and CDR2: SGHVS, FQNEAQ. The CDR3 is made up of 16 amino acids. The junction had 4 bases not matched to a gene; V was cut back by 0 bases and J by 2 bases. In DNA form, the CDR3 reads TGTGCCAGCAGCTTAGCTTGGACTAGCGGAACCTACGAGCAGTACTTC. Residues: CASSLAWTSGTYEQYF.

The CDR3 DNA is TGTGCCAGCAGCTTGACAGGGGCTGGTGAAAAACTGTTTTTT. Its translation is CASSLTGAGEKLFF. The chain links TRBV7-9 to TRBJ1-4; 8 bases map to TRBD1. Germline V gives CDR1 SEHNR, CDR2 FQNEAQ (reference sequence). V was pared by 3 bases and J by 7 bases, with 4 bases of the junction left unmatched. This CDR3 spans 14 amino acids.

The gene calls are TRBV19 and TRBJ2-1; the match to TRBD2 covers 14 bases. J lost 0 bases, V lost 5 bases, and 6 bases had no gene match. This CDR3 is built from 18 residues. CDR1 and CDR2 (germline): LNHDA, SQIVND (reference sequence). The CDR3 loop is CASSPGLAGESSYNEQFF. Written as DNA, the CDR3 is TGTGCCAGTAGTCCGGGACTAGCGGGGGAGAGCTCCTACAATGAGCAGTTCTTC.

This chain uses TRBV7-9 with TRBJ2-3; D is possibly TRBD2 (5 bases). Germline CDR1 SEHNR, CDR2 FQNEAQ (reference sequence). The CDR3 spans 14 residues. V lost 3 bases and J lost 1, with 8 bases in between. The CDR3 reads CASSFGKRTDTQYF. CDR3 sequence (DNA): TGTGCCAGCAGCTTCGGGAAACGCACAGATACGCAGTATTTT.

V gene TRBV4-1 combines with J gene TRBJ2-5, with D hard to call. Per germline, CDR1 MGHRA and CDR2 YSYEKL. Trimming cost V 0 bases and J 5 bases, with 10 bases left between them. There are 14 residues in the CDR3. CDR3 nucleotides: TGCGCCAGCAGCCAAGATAAGGGTTATGAGACCCAGTACTTC. Protein sequence: CASSQDKGYETQYF.

The chain links TRBV29-1 to TRBJ2-1; a possible D gene is TRBD1 (7 bases). Germline loops: CDR1 SQVTM, CDR2 ANQGSEA. Trimming left V 2 bases short and J 7 bases short, with 18 bases between. CDR3 length: 15 amino acids. The CDR3 reads CSVESSQGGRNEQFF. CDR3 nucleotide sequence: TGCAGCGTTGAAAGTTCCCAGGGGGGTCGGAATGAGCAGTTCTTC.

The chain links TRBV27 to TRBJ2-1, with a weak D call TRBD2 (5 bases). V gave up 5 bases and J gave up 1 base, with 15 bases separating them. Germline CDR1 MNHEY, CDR2 SMNVEV (reference sequence). The CDR3 has 16 residues. CDR3: CASSPQVSGSYNEQFF. The CDR3 DNA is TGTGCCAGCAGTCCCCAGGTGAGCGGATCCTACAATGAGCAGTTCTTC.

This clone was detected only once. V and J are TRBV9 and TRBJ1-3; D may be TRBD1 (6 bases). The CDR3 covers 13 residues. The V end was cut by 7 bases, the J end by 7 bases, with 15 bases between. Germline CDR1 reads SGDLS; CDR2 reads YYNGEE. The CDR3: CASQGQYTNTIYF. In nucleotides, the CDR3 is TGTGCCAGCCAGGGGCAATACACCAACACCATATATTTT.

This sequence joins TRBV25-1 and TRBJ1-4; 7 bases are shared with TRBD1. The CDR3 spans 15 residues. Germline CDR1 and CDR2: MGHDK and SYGVNS. The V gene end was trimmed by 3 bases and the J gene end by 6 bases; junction bases not matched to a gene: 7. The CDR3 spells CASSDLNRGDEKLFF. For the CDR3, the DNA is TGTGCCAGCAGTGACTTGAACAGGGGAGATGAAAAACTGTTTTTT.